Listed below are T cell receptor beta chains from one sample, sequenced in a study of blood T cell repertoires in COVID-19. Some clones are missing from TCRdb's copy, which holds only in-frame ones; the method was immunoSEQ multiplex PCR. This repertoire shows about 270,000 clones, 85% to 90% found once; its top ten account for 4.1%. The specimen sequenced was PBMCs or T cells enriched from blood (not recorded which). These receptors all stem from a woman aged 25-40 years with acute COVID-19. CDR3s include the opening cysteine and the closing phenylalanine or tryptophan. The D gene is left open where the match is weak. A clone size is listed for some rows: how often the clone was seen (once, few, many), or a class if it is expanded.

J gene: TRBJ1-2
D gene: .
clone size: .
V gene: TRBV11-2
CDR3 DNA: TGTGCCAGCAGCTTAGGGACAGACTATGGCTACACCTTC
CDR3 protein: CASSLGTDYGYTF

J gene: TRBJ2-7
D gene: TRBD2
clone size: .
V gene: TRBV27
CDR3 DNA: TGTGCCAGCAGAGCTAGCGGACTAGTGTCTGAAGAGCAGTACTTC
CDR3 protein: CASRASGLVSEEQYF

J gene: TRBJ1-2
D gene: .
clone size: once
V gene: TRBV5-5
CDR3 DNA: TGTGCCAGCAGCCCAGTCGGGGACTATGGCTACACCTTC
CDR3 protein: CASSPVGDYGYTF

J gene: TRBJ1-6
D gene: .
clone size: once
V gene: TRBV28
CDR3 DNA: TGTGCCAGCAGCCTAGCAAGAAATTCACCCCTCCACTTT
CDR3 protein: CASSLARNSPLHF

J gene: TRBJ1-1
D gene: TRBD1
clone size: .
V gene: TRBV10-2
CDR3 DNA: TGCGCCAGCAGTGACCTTACAGGGGTGAACACTGAAGCTTTCTTT
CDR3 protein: CASSDLTGVNTEAFF

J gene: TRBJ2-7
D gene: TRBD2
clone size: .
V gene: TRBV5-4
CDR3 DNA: TGTGCCAGCAGCCCGGGACTAGCCGAATTTAGGAGGTACTTC
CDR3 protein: CASSPGLAEFRRYF

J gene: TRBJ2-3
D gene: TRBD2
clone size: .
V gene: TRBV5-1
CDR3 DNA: TGCGCCAGCAGCTTGGGGACTAGCGGTAGCACAGATACGCAGTATTTT
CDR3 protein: CASSLGTSGSTDTQYF

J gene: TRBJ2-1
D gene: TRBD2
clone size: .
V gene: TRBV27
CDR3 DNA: TGTGCCAGCAGCACAAAAAGGGGTAGCGGGATTGATGAGCAGTTCTTC
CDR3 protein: CASSTKRGSGIDEQFF

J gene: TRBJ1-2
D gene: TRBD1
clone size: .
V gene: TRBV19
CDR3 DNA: TGTGCCAGTAGTATAGGGACAGGCGATGGCTACACCTTC
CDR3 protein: CASSIGTGDGYTF

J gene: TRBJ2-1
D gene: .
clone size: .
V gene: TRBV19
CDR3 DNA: TGTGCCAGTAGTATCGGTAACAATGAGCAGTTCTTC
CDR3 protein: CASSIGNNEQFF

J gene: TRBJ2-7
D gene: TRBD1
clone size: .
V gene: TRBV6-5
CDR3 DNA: TGTGCCAGTAAGCCGGAAAGACAGGGCCAGGACGAGCAGTACTTC
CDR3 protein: CASKPERQGQDEQYF

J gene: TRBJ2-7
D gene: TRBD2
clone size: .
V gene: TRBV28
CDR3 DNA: TGTGCCAGCAGTCGATTCGCGGGAGGTTACGAGCAGTACTTC
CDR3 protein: CASSRFAGGYEQYF

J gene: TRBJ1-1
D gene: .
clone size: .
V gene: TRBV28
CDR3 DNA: TGTGCCAGCACTCCCCTCGGAGGACGAGCTTTCTTT
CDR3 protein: CASTPLGGRAFF

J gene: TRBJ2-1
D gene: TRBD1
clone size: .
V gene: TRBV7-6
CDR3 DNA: TGTGCCAGCAGCTTGTATTCCGGGACAGCTAGATACAATGAGCAGTTCTTC
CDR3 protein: CASSLYSGTARYNEQFF

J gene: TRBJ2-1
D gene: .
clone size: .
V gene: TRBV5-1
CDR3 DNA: TGCGCCAGCAGCTTTTCTCAGACAGGAATCAGCTCCTACAATGAGCAGTTCTTC
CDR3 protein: CASSFSQTGISSYNEQFF

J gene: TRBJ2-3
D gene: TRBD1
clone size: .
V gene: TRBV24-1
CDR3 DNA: TGTGCCACCAGTGATTCAAGGGGGCTACCCACAGATACGCAGTATTTT
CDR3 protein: CATSDSRGLPTDTQYF

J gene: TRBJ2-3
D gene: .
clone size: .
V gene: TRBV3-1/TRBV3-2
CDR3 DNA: TGTGCCAGCAGCCAGACAACGGTTGCAGATACGCAGTATTTT
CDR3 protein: CASSQTTVADTQYF

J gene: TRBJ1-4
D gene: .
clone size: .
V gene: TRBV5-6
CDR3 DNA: TGTGCCAGCAGCTTGCGGGGGGCTGAAAAACTGTTTTTT
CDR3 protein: CASSLRGAEKLFF

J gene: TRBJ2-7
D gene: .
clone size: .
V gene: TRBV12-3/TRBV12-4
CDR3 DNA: TGTGCCAGCAGTTTAGGGGCATACGAGCAGTACTTC
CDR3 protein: CASSLGAYEQYF

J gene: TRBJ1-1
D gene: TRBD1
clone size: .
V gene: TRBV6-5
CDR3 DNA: TGTGCCAGCAGGGGACAGGGTGGGACTGAAGCTTTCTTT
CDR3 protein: CASRGQGGTEAFF